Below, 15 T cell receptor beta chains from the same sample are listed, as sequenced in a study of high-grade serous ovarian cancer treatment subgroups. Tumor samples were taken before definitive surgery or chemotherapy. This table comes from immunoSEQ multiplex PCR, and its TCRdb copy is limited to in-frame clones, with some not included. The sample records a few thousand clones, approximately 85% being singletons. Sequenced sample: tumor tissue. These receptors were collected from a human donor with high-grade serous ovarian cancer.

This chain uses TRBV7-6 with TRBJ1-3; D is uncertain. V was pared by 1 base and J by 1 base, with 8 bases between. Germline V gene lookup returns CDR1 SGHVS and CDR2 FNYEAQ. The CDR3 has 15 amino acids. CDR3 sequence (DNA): TGTGCCAGCAGCTTAGGACCCGGGTCTGGAAACACCATATATTTT. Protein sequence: CASSLGPGSGNTIYF.

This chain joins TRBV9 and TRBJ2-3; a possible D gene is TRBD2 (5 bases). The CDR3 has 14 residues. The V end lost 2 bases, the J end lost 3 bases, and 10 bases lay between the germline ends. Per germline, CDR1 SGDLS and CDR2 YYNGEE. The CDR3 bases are TGTGCCAGCAGCGTGGAGGCGTGGACAGATACGCAGTATTTT. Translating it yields CASSVEAWTDTQYF.

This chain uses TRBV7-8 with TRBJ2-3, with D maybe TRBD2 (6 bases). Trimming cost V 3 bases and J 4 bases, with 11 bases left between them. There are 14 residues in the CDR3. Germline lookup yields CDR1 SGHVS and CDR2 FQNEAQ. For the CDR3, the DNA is TGTGCCAGCAGCTTGACACGGGGGTCAGATACGCAGTATTTT. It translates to CASSLTRGSDTQYF.

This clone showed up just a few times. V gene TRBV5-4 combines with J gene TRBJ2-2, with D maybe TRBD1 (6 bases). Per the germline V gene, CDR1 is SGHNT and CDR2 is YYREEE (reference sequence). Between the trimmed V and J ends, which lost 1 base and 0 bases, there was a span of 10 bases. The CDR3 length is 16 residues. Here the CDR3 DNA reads TGTGCCAGCAGCTTGCGAGGGGGAGCGAACACCGGGGAGCTGTTTTTT. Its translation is CASSLRGGANTGELFF.

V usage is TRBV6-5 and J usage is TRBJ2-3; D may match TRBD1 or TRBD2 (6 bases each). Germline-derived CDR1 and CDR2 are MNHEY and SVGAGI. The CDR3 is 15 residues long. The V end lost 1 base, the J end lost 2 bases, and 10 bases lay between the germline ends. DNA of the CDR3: TGTGCCAGCAGTTACTGGTGGGGGGCCACAGATACGCAGTATTTT. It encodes CASSYWWGATDTQYF.

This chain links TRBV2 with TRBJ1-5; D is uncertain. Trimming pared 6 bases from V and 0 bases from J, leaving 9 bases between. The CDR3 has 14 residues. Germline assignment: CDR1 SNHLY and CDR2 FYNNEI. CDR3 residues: CASSVVNSNQPQHF. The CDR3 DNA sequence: TGTGCCAGCAGCGTCGTAAATAGCAATCAGCCCCAGCATTTT. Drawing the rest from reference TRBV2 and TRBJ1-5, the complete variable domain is EPEVTQTPSHQVTQMGQEVILRCVPISNHLYFYWYRQILGQKVEFLVSFYNNEISEKSEIFDDQFSVERPDGSNFTLKIRSTKLEDSAMYFCASSVVNSNQPQHFGDGTRLSIL.

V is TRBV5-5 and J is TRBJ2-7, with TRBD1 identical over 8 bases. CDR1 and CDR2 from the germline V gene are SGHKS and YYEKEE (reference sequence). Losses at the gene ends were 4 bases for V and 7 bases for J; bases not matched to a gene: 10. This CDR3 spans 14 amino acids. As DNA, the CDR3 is TGTGCCAGCAGCCTGGAGGGACAGGCCTGGGAGCAGTACTTC. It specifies CASSLEGQAWEQYF.

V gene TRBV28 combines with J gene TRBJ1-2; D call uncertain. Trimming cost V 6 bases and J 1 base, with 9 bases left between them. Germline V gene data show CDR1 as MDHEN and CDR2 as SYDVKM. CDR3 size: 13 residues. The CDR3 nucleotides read TGTGCCAGCAGCCCTAGTGTTAACTATGGCTACACCTTC. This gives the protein CASSPSVNYGYTF.

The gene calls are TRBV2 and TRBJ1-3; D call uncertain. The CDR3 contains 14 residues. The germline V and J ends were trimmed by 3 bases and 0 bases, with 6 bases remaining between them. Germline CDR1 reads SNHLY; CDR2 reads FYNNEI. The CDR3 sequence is CASSDTRSGNTIYF. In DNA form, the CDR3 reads TGTGCCAGCAGTGACACTCGCTCTGGAAACACCATATATTTT.

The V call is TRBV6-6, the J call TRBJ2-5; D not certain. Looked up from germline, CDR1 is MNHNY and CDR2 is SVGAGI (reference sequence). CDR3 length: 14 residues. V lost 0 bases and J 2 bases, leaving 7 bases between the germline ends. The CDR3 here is CASSYSNAQETQYF. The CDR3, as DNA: TGTGCCAGCAGTTACTCCAATGCTCAAGAGACCCAGTACTTC.

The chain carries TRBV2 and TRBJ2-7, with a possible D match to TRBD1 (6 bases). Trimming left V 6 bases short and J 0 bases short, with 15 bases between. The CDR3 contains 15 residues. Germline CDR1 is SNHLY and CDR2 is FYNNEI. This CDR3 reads CASSPGQFFSYEQYF. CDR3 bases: TGTGCCAGCAGCCCCGGACAGTTCTTCTCCTACGAGCAGTACTTC.

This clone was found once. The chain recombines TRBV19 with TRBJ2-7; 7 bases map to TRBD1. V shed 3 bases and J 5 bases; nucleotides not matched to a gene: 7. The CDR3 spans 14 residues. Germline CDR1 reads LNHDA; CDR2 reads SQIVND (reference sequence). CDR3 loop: CASSIDRAMNEQYF. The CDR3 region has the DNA TGTGCCAGTAGTATCGACAGGGCTATGAACGAGCAGTACTTC. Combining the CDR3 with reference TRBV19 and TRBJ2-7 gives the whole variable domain DGGITQSPKYLFRKEGQNVTLSCEQNLNHDAMYWYRQDPGQGLRLIYYSQIVNDFQKGDIAEGYSVSREKKESFPLTVTSAQKNPTAFYLCASSIDRAMNEQYFGPGTRLTVT.

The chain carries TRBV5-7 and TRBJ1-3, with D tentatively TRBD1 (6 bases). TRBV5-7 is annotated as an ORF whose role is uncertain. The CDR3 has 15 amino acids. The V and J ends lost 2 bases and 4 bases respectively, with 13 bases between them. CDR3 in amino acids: CASSLLRTEGNTIYF. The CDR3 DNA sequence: TGTGCCAGCAGCTTACTCCGGACAGAAGGAAACACCATATATTTT.

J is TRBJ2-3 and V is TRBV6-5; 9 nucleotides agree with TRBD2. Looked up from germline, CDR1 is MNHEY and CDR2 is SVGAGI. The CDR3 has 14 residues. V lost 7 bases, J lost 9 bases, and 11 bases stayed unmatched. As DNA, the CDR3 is TGTGCCAGCACCATCAAGCGGGGGGTGGGGACGCAGTATTTT. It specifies CASTIKRGVGTQYF.

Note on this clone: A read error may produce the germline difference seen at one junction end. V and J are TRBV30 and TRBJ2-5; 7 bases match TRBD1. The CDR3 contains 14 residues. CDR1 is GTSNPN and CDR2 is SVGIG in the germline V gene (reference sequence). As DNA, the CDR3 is TGTGCCTGGATTCGAGACAGGGTACAAGGGACCCAGTACTTC. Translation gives CAWIRDRVQGTQYF.